This entry features one T cell receptor (beta chain) sequence. In the authors' methods: Reference gene primers were amplified, and this amplification served to estimate nucleated cell counts. Repertoires were generated with immunoSEQ multiplex PCR, while TCRdb's copy carries only in-frame clones and drops some. V and J calls plus clone size are reproduced from that table; the DNA served to infer D and trimming. The repertoire has approximately 100,000 clones, 69% of them found once; the top ten carry about 6%. Germline CDR1 DFQATT, CDR2 SNEGSKA (reference sequence). V lost 3 bases to trimming and J lost 5 bases, with 7 bases between them. CDR3 length: 12 amino acids. These data originate in a study of blood T cell repertoires in COVID-19. Study in general: There were acute and convalescent COVID-19 samples, and they came from the United States, Italy and Spain. The analysed material was cDNA or gDNA that came from T cells, B-cell-depleted T cells, or PBMCs.

Specimen: peripheral blood. V and J are TRBV20-1 and TRBJ1-4; tentatively, D is TRBD1 (5 bases). The TCR originated in a man older than 75 with acute or convalescent COVID-19. The CDR3 DNA sequence: TGCAGTGCTAGTCAGGGCAATGAAAAACTGTTTTTT. Its protein is CSASQGNEKLFF.